This TCR beta chain came from a study of T-cell reconstitution after alpha-beta-depleted transplantation in children. The CDR3 loop spans 16 amino acids. V was shortened by 5 bases and J by 1 base, with 16 bases between the two germline ends. Per germline, CDR1 MGHRA and CDR2 YSYEKL. Preparation of the TCRbeta library used unique molecular identifiers. Via MiXCR, TCRdb re-called the PCR reads, giving one row per CDR3 protein. The table includes fewer than 400,000 distinct CDR3 sequences, roughly 20% detected once. The chain has TRBV4-1 and TRBJ2-3, with a weak D call TRBD1 (5 bases). This clonotype was sampled from a human donor who donated a stem cell graft to a child with acute myeloid leukemia. Sequenced material: PBMCs from the stem cell graft donor, taken from the stem cell graft. The CDR3 region is CASSYPRQGGTDTQYF. CDR3 coding DNA: TGCGCCAGCAGCTACCCGCGGCAGGGTGGCACAGATACGCAGTATTTT.